The source of this T cell receptor beta chain is a study of cytomegalovirus exposure and HLA in healthy donors. It was with 60 Vbeta and 13 Jbeta primers that the PCR ran. Method: immunoSEQ multiplex PCR; TCRdb's copy keeps in-frame clones and lacks some. The sample yields 150,000 to 200,000 clones, around 76% seen once. Concerning this clone: What it recognizes is unknown.

Broader study findings: Later analysis identified a missense DCLRE1C variant that was linked to TCR beta V- and J-gene trimming. V segments that were indistinguishable, TRBV6-2 and TRBV6-3 among them, were omitted from analysis. Among TCR beta chains, those listed as cytomegalovirus-associated numbered approximately 150.

The CDR3 has 15 residues. Germline V gene data show CDR1 as SGHNT and CDR2 as YYREEE (reference sequence). With 4 bases removed from V and 5 bases from J, the gap between germline ends came to 18 bases. The sample was PBMCs. The V gene is TRBV5-4, the J gene TRBJ2-5, with D possibly being TRBD2 (6 bases). The sequence derives from a woman in her 30s in good health and CMV-seropositive. The CDR3 nucleotides are TGTGCCAGCAGCGCGGCGACGCTTGGGGGGGAGACCCAGTACTTC. This gives the protein CASSAATLGGETQYF.